This T cell receptor (beta chain) was observed in a study of regulatory and conventional T cells in RAG deficiency. Blood CD4+ CD25-low CD127-high conventional T cells supplied the genomic DNA template. Assay: immunoSEQ multiplex PCR; the TCRdb copy retains only in-frame clones and omits some. This table holds 22,000 or so clones, 93% found once. A note on this clone: Its antigen is not known.

Study-wide findings and caveats: Treg unique TCR beta sequences were approximately 95-fold fewer in Omenn syndrome and CID/AS patients than controls. RAG-deficient patients showed markedly lower Shannon entropy and higher Simpson indices than control T-cell subsets.

The CDR3 runs to 16 residues. Germline V gene data show CDR1 as SGDLS and CDR2 as YYNGEE. Trimming at V came to 2 bases and at J to 7 bases, leaving 10 bases not matched to a gene. In addition, the sample was reused for a study of regulatory T cells. As that study records: Amplification used 52 TRBV primers and 13 TRBJ primers. In patients, unique TRB V-J pairs were restricted and V/J usage skewed, especially in Tregs.

The TCR comes from a human donor in good health. The source material was CD4+ T cells sorted from blood. J is TRBJ2-1 and V is TRBV9; 9 bases match TRBD2. The CDR3: CASSVGNAGGRNEQFF. CDR3 nucleotide sequence: TGTGCCAGCAGCGTTGGAAACGCGGGAGGGAGGAATGAGCAGTTCTTC.